This T cell receptor (beta chain) was documented in a study of blood T cell repertoires in COVID-19. Study as a whole: Material from acute and convalescent COVID-19 was sourced from the United States, Italy and Spain. PBMCs, B-cell-depleted T cells, or T cells provided the cDNA or gDNA that made up the material.

This CDR3 region has 15 residues. Germline V gene sequence: CDR1 ENHRY, CDR2 SYGVKD. V gave up 0 bases and J gave up 5 bases, with 12 bases separating them. Original processing methods: For nucleated cells, counts were estimated from reference gene primer amplification. The assay was immunoSEQ multiplex PCR, and TCRdb's table has in-frame clones only and misses some. That table gives V, J and clone size, and the DNA gave D and trimming. The sample carries some 190,000 clones, 70% to 90% recorded once. The V and J genes are TRBV10-3 and TRBJ2-3; D may be TRBD1 (6 bases). Material: peripheral blood. The clonotype was recovered from a human donor with active or convalescent COVID-19. The donor label of this sample is uncertain. CDR3 nucleotides: TGTGCCATCAGTGAGTCGGGGGCGGCGGGAGATACGCAGTATTTT. Translating gives CAISESGAAGDTQYF.